This T cell receptor (beta chain) was observed in a study of cytomegalovirus exposure and HLA in healthy donors. Both 60 Vbeta primers and 13 Jbeta primers went into the PCR. The protocol was immunoSEQ multiplex PCR, while the TCRdb copy is restricted to in-frame clones and leaves out a portion. The profile shows more than 95,000 clones, 65% of them singletons. The CDR3 contains 15 residues. Germline values: CDR1 LNHDA, CDR2 SQIVND (reference sequence). The V and J ends lost 6 bases and 5 bases, in that order; junction bases with no gene match: 12. Whole-study findings and limits: What a later analysis reportedly showed was that an Asian-associated ancestry cluster had fewer N-insertions than the approximately 720-donor mean.

On this clone itself: Its antigen is unknown.

The receptor was derived from a woman aged 35 to 49 in good health and CMV-seropositive. V is TRBV19 and J is TRBJ2-7; 8 bases are shared with TRBD2. The sample consisted of PBMCs. This chain's CDR3 is CASRNPGLESHEQYF. CDR3 in DNA: TGTGCCAGTAGGAATCCGGGACTAGAGTCCCACGAGCAGTACTTC.